The next 5 T cell receptor beta chains were all read from a single sample in a study of blood T cell repertoires in COVID-19. Profiling relied on immunoSEQ multiplex PCR, and the TCRdb table lists in-frame clones only, not all of them. The data show roughly 150,000 clones, approximately 84% seen once. Source material: peripheral blood. The receptor set was obtained from a woman in her sixties with COVID-19, enrolled during active disease.

The genes are TRBV11-3 and TRBJ2-3, with a possible D match to TRBD2 (5 bases). The CDR3 is 16 amino acids. Trimming pared 1 base from V and 0 bases from J, leaving 11 bases between. The germline CDR1 and CDR2 sequences are SGHNT and YENEEA. DNA of the CDR3: TGTGCCAGCAGCTTAGGAGGGTGGATCAGCACAGATACGCAGTATTTT. This sequence encodes CASSLGGWISTDTQYF. Full variable domain (rest looked up from reference TRBV11-3 and TRBJ2-3): EAGVVQSPRYKIIEKKQPVAFWCNPISGHNTLYWYLQNLGQGPELLIRYENEEAVDDSQLPKDRFSAERLKGVDSTLKIQPAELGDSAVYLCASSLGGWISTDTQYFGPGTRLTVL.

The chain carries TRBV11-1 and TRBJ1-3; a possible D gene is TRBD1 (6 bases). The CDR3 sequence is 15 residues long. The V gene lost 5 bases and the J gene lost 2 bases, with 13 bases spanning the gap. The germline V gene encodes CDR1 SGHAT and CDR2 FQDESV (reference sequence). As DNA, the CDR3 is TGTGCCAGCAGCATCTCGACAGGCACTGGAAACACCATATATTTT. Its translation: CASSISTGTGNTIYF.

The gene calls are TRBV6-5 and TRBJ1-2, with TRBD1 identical over 9 bases. The V gene's germline CDR1 is MNHEY and CDR2 SVGAGI. CDR3 size: 14 residues. J gave up 7 bases and V 0 bases, and 3 bases lay outside the gene matches. CDR3 protein: CASSYSSGQGGYTF. In DNA form, the CDR3 reads TGTGCCAGCAGTTACTCGTCGGGACAGGGTGGCTACACCTTC.

This clone turned up a few times. The DNA of the CDR3 is TGTGCCAGCAGCTTGCAGGGGGGCACTCAGCCCCAGCATTTT. Amino acids: CASSLQGGTQPQHF. The chain is built from TRBV5-4 and TRBJ1-5, with 7 bases aligning to TRBD1. The CDR3 spans 14 residues. Germline loops: CDR1 SGHNT, CDR2 YYREEE (reference sequence). Germline trimming cut 1 base from V and 6 bases from J; bases unmatched to any gene: 4.

Turning to this clone: Additional DNA sequences in this sample encode the identical CDR3. This chain joins TRBV19 and TRBJ2-5, with 8 bases that match TRBD1. This CDR3 is 14 amino acids long. Germline CDR1 reads LNHDA; CDR2 reads SQIVND (reference sequence). The junction had 2 bases not matched to a gene; V was cut back by 1 base and J by 4 bases. The CDR3 DNA reads TGTGCCAGTAGTATAGGACAGGGGAGAGAGACCCAGTACTTC. Translation gives CASSIGQGRETQYF.